The 9 T cell receptor beta chains in this list originate from one sample, sequenced in a study of low-dose radiotherapy and immunotherapy resistance in tumors. Time point in this sample: after trial treatment. The treatment: LDRT plus nivolumab, ipilimumab, low-dose cyclophosphamide and aspirin (RACIN trial). Primers used for first-strand cDNA, a TRAV- and TRBV-specific set, covered both alpha and beta chains. Both a constant-region primer and a V-primer adapter served to amplify TCRs across around 20 PCR cycles. TCRdb re-called the reads with MiXCR, one entry per CDR3 protein. In the table there are approximately 80,000 distinct CDR3 sequences, 15% to 20% of which are singletons. Material: PBMCs, obtained after low-dose radiotherapy plus immunotherapy. The source is a male donor with prostate cancer.

This clonotype was counted at least ten times. This chain joins TRBV23-1 and TRBJ2-7, with D perhaps TRBD1 or TRBD2 (5 bases each). TRBV23-1 is sorted into the ORF group, with uncertain function. V shed 6 bases and J shed 3 bases, with 15 bases lying between them. The length of the CDR3 is 14 residues. The CDR3 region is CASRKQEDVYEQYF. In nucleotides, the CDR3 is TGCGCCAGCAGAAAACAGGAGGATGTCTACGAGCAGTACTTC.

This clonotype has a count of ten or more. This chain joins TRBV4-3 and TRBJ2-2; 8 positions agree with TRBD1. Germline assignment: CDR1 LGHNA and CDR2 YSLEER. The trim removed 2 bases at V and 0 bases at J, leaving 8 bases unmatched. The CDR3 consists of 18 residues. The CDR3 coding sequence is TGCGCCAGCAGCCAAACCCCCCGGGGACAGGCGAACACCGGGGAGCTGTTTTTT. Protein: CASSQTPRGQANTGELFF.

This clonotype was counted at least ten times. The chain combines TRBV5-1 with TRBJ1-2; D not resolved. Trimming cost V 0 bases and J 8 bases, with 14 bases left between them. This CDR3 has 14 amino acids. CDR1 and CDR2 from the germline V gene are SGHRS and YFSETQ. The chain's CDR3 is CASSLAQTTGGYTF. The CDR3 DNA sequence: TGCGCCAGCAGCTTGGCCCAGACAACGGGAGGCTACACCTTC.

This clonotype was detected ten times or more. This chain joins TRBV12-3 or TRBV12-4 and TRBJ2-7; 8 nucleotides line up with TRBD2. CDR3 length equals 14 residues. Trimming took 5 bases from V and 4 from J; bases not matched to a gene: 7. CDR3 bases: TGTGCCAGCAGTCGCAGCGGGAGTAGTTACGAGCAGTACTTC. Protein: CASSRSGSSYEQYF.

This clonotype came up a few times. V gene TRBV28 combines with J gene TRBJ2-1; D possibly uses TRBD1 or TRBD2 (5 bases each). This CDR3 comprises 15 residues. V gave up 3 bases and J gave up 6 bases, with 15 bases separating them. The V gene's germline CDR1 is MDHEN and CDR2 SYDVKM. This CDR3 is CASSLGTLTGNEQFF. The CDR3 DNA follows: TGTGCCAGCAGTTTGGGGACCCTCACCGGCAATGAGCAGTTCTTC.

This clonotype was recorded at least ten times. J is TRBJ1-4 and V is TRBV19; no reliable D call. V was pared by 3 bases and J by 0 bases, with 8 bases between. The CDR3 is made up of 15 amino acids. Per germline, CDR1 LNHDA and CDR2 SQIVND (reference sequence). CDR3: CASSILGTTNEKLFF. CDR3 nucleotide sequence: TGTGCCAGTAGTATCCTCGGGACAACTAATGAAAAACTGTTTTTT.

This clonotype was picked up many times. This sequence joins TRBV29-1 and TRBJ2-1, with TRBD1 matching 8 bases. This CDR3 region has 12 residues. With V trimmed by 5 bases and J by 9 bases, 6 bases remained unmatched. Germline lookup yields CDR1 SQVTM and CDR2 ANQGSEA. CDR3 residues: CSVSRGPSEQFF. CDR3 DNA: TGCAGCGTTTCCAGGGGGCCGAGTGAGCAGTTCTTC.

This clonotype was seen at least ten times. The chain recombines TRBV6-6 with TRBJ2-3; 13 nucleotides match TRBD2. V lost 2 bases to trimming and J lost 1 base; unmatched junction nucleotides: 0. The CDR3 covers 16 residues. Germline assignment: CDR1 MNHNY and CDR2 SVGAGI (reference sequence). Here the CDR3 reads CASSYGTSGGTDTQYF. CDR3 sequence (DNA): TGTGCCAGCAGTTACGGGACTAGCGGGGGCACAGATACGCAGTATTTT.

In its sample, this clonotype was seen many times. The rearrangement joins TRBV7-2 to TRBJ2-3; D might be TRBD2 (5 bases). Germline CDR1 reads SGHTA; CDR2 reads FQGNSA. The CDR3 has 15 amino acids. V lost 2 bases, J lost 4 bases, and 13 bases lay in between. CDR3 amino acids: CASSLLRAVPDTQYF. DNA for the CDR3: TGTGCCAGCAGCTTATTGAGGGCGGTACCAGATACGCAGTATTTT.